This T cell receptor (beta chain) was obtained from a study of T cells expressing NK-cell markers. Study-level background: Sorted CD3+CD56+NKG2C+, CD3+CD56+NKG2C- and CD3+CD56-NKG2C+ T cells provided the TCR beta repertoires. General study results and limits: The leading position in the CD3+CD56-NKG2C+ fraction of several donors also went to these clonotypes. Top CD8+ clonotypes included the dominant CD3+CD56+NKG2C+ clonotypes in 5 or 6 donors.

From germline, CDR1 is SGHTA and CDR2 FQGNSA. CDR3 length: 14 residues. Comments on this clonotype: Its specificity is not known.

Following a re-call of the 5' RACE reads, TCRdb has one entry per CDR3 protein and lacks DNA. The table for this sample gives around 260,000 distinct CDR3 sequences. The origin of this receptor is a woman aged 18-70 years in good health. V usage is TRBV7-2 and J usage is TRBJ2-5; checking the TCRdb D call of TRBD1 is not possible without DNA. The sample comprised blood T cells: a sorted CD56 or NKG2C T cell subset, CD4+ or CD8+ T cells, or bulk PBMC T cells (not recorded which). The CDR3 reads CASSTQGVGETQYF.